Listed below are T cell receptor beta chains from one sample, sequenced in a study of blood T cell repertoires in COVID-19. Method: immunoSEQ multiplex PCR; TCRdb's copy keeps in-frame clones and lacks some. The data contain 330,000 or so clones, roughly 87% of them singletons. Sequencing input: peripheral blood. These receptors all come from a man aged 25-45 years with COVID-19, enrolled during active disease. The CDR3 runs from the conserved cysteine through the conserved F or W. A D gene is named only where the DNA matches it firmly. Expanded clones get a size class; other rows say once, few or many, or leave the size out.

J: TRBJ2-2; D: TRBD1; V: TRBV11-3; size: .; DNA: TGTGCCAGCAGCCCCCGGGACAGAAACACCGGGGAGCTGTTTTTT; CDR3: CASSPRDRNTGELFF
J: TRBJ2-5; D: .; V: TRBV28; size: .; DNA: TGTGCCAGCAGTCCCGCATACGCGGTGCCCCAAGAGACCCAGTACTTC; CDR3: CASSPAYAVPQETQYF
J: TRBJ1-1; D: TRBD1; V: TRBV14; size: .; DNA: TGTGCCAGCAGCCAAGAGGTGGGCAGGGGGCAAGCTTTCTTT; CDR3: CASSQEVGRGQAFF
J: TRBJ2-5; D: TRBD1; V: TRBV4-1; size: .; DNA: TGCGCCAGCAGCCATGCCCCGGGCGAGGGGGCAGGGGAGACCCAGTACTTC; CDR3: CASSHAPGEGAGETQYF
J: TRBJ1-3; D: .; V: TRBV18; size: .; DNA: TGTGCCAGCTCACCGGGCAAAAACACCATATATTTT; CDR3: CASSPGKNTIYF
J: TRBJ1-5; D: .; V: TRBV15; size: once; DNA: TGTGCCACCAGCCCCTCGGCAGTGGAGGGTCAGCCCCAGCATTTT; CDR3: CATSPSAVEGQPQHF
J: TRBJ1-5; D: .; V: TRBV4-3; size: .; DNA: TGCGCCAGCAGCCAAGGGGGGGATGACAATCAGCCCCAGCATTTT; CDR3: CASSQGGDDNQPQHF
J: TRBJ2-3; D: TRBD1; V: TRBV5-1; size: .; DNA: TGCGCCAGCAGCACGGGACAGGGGGCTAGTTTCACAGATACGCAGTATTTT; CDR3: CASSTGQGASFTDTQYF
J: TRBJ2-7; D: TRBD2; V: TRBV5-4; size: .; DNA: TGTGCCAGCAGCTCAGCGGGAGTACAGTACGAGCAGTACTTC; CDR3: CASSSAGVQYEQYF
J: TRBJ2-7; D: TRBD2; V: TRBV24-1; size: .; DNA: TGTGCCACCAGTGATTCGGACGGGAGGCGCCACGAGCAGTACTTC; CDR3: CATSDSDGRRHEQYF